This entry describes one T cell receptor (beta chain). Its antigen is unknown. Per germline, CDR1 LGHDT and CDR2 YNNKEL (reference sequence). V was cut by 0 bases and J by 2 bases, with 13 bases left in between. This CDR3 comprises 16 residues. TCRdb's copy holds only in-frame clones and misses some; the assay was immunoSEQ multiplex PCR. The sample holds around 190,000 clones; roughly 92% are singletons and the top ten take approximately 1.5%. The sample comes from a study of T cell responses to AZD1222 COVID-19 vaccine. Findings and caveats of the study: Most donors were white British and more were female, and clonal diversity was possibly underestimated.

The V gene is TRBV3-1 (or the pseudogene TRBV3-2), the J gene TRBJ1-2, with D possibly matching TRBD1 (6 bases). This clonotype was sampled from an adult in good health. The sample here was peripheral blood, taken on day 0 of AZD1222 vaccination. The DNA of the CDR3 is TGTGCCAGCAGCCAAGAAGCAGGGACATACAACTATGGCTACACCTTC. This codes for CASSQEAGTYNYGYTF.